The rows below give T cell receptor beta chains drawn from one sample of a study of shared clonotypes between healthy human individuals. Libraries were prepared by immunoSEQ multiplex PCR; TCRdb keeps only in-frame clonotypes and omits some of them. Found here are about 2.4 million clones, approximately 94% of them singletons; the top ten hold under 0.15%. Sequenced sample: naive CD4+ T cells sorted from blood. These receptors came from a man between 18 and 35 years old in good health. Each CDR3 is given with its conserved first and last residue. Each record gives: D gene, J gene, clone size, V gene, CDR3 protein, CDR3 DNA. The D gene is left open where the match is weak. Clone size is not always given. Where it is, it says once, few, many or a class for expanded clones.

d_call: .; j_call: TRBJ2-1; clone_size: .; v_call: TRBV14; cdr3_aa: CASSQDNRRYNEQFF; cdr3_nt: TGTGCCAGCAGCCAAGATAACAGGCGTTACAATGAGCAGTTCTTC
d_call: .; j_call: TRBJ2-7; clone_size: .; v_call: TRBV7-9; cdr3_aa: CASSFAGIYEQYF; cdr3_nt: TGTGCCAGCAGCTTTGCAGGGATATACGAGCAGTACTTC
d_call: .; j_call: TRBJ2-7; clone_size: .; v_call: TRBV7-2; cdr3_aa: CASNPGEWITYEQYF; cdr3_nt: TGTGCCAGCAACCCGGGAGAGTGGATAACCTACGAGCAGTACTTC
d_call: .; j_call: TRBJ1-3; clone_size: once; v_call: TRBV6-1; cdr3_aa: CASGPTGGSGNTIYF; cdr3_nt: TGTGCCAGCGGACCAACAGGCGGCTCTGGAAACACCATATATTTT
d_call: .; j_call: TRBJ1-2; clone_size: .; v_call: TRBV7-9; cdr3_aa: CASSQTDRLYGYTF; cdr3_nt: TGTGCCAGCAGCCAGACGGACCGTCTCTATGGCTACACCTTC
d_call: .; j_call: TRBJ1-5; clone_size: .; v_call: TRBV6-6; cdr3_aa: CASSVPQGNCLF; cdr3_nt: TGTGCCAGCAGTGTACCCCAGGGGAACTGTCTTTTT
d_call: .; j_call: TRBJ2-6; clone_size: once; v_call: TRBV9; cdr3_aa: CASSVGWGTGANVLTF; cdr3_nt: TGTGCCAGCAGCGTAGGATGGGGTACCGGGGCCAACGTCCTGACTTTC
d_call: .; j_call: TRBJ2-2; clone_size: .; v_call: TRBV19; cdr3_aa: CASTREFGGELFF; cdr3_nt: TGTGCCAGTACCCGGGAGTTCGGCGGGGAGCTGTTTTTT
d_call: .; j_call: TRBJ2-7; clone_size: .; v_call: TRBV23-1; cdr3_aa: CASSPSIPGEEKLWQYF; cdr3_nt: TGCGCCAGCAGCCCTAGCATACCGGGGGAAGAAAAGCTGTGGCAGTACTTC
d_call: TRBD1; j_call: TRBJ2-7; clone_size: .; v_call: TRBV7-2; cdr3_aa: CASSNGTGGYEQYF; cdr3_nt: TGTGCCAGCAGCAACGGGACAGGGGGCTACGAGCAGTACTTC
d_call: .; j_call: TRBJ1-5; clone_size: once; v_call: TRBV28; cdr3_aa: CASSLTGLPQHF; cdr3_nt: TGTGCCAGCAGTTTGACGGGTCTGCCCCAGCATTTT
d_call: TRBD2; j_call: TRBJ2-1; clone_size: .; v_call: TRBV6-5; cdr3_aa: CASSGLAGGGEQFF; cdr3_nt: TGTGCCAGCAGCGGACTAGCGGGAGGAGGTGAGCAGTTCTTC
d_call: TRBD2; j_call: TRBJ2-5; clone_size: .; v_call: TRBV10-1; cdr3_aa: CASSAAGVETQYF; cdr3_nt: TGCGCCAGCAGTGCAGCGGGAGTCGAGACCCAGTACTTC
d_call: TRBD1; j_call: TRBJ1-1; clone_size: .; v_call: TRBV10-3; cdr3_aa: CAIKEQGANTEAFF; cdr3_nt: TGTGCCATCAAGGAACAGGGGGCCAACACTGAAGCTTTCTTT
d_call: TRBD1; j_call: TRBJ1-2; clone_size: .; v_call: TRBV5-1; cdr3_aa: CASSSGQSQIYGYTF; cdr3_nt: TGCGCCAGCAGCTCGGGACAGTCCCAGATCTATGGCTACACCTTC
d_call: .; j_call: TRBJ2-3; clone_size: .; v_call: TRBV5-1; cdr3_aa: CASSRDRYTDTQYF; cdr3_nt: TGCGCCAGCAGCCGGGACCGCTACACAGATACGCAGTATTTT
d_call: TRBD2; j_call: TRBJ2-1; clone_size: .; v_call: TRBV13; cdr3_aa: CASRQGGTSGRGEQFF; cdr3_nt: TGTGCCAGCAGACAAGGAGGGACTAGCGGGAGGGGTGAGCAGTTCTTC
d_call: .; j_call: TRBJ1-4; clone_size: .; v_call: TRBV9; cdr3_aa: CASSVGPAVNEKLFF; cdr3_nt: TGTGCCAGCAGCGTAGGGCCGGCAGTTAATGAAAAACTGTTTTTT
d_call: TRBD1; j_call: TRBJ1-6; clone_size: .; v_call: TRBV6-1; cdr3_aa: CASSGSFSGTGGSPLHF; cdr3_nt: TGTGCCAGCAGTGGGTCCTTCTCCGGGACAGGGGGCTCACCCCTCCACTTT
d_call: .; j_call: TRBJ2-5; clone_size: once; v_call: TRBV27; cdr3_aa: CASSLSWGAPGTQYF; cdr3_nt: TGTGCCAGCAGTTTATCGTGGGGGGCCCCGGGGACCCAGTACTTC
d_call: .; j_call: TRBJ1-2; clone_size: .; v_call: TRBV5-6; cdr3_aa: CASNVPWQKDGYTF; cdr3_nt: TGTGCCAGCAACGTCCCGTGGCAAAAGGATGGCTACACCTTC
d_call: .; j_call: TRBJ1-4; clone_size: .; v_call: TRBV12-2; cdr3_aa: CASRSDRFEKLFF; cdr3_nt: TGTGCAAGTCGCTCCGACAGGTTTGAAAAACTGTTTTTT
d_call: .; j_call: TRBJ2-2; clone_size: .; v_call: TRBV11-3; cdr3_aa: CASSLGEANTGELFF; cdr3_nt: TGTGCCAGCAGCTTAGGGGAGGCGAACACCGGGGAGCTGTTTTTT
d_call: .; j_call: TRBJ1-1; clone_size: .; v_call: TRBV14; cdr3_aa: CASSPTWSEAFF; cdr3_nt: TGTGCCAGCAGCCCGACCTGGAGTGAAGCTTTCTTT
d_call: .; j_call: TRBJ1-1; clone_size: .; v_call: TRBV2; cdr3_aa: CASSEYSTEAFF; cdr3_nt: TGTGCCAGCAGTGAATACAGCACTGAAGCTTTCTTT
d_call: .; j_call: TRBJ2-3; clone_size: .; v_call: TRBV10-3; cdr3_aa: CAIKASADTQYF; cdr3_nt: TGTGCCATCAAGGCTAGCGCAGATACGCAGTATTTT